Below, one T cell receptor beta chain is given with its context. Its antigen is currently unknown. The table came from immunoSEQ multiplex PCR; TCRdb's copy has only in-frame clones and leaves some out. Of tens of thousands of clones in the sample, over 75% were seen once. The CDR3 is 13 amino acids. Per germline, CDR1 SNHLY and CDR2 FYNNEI. Trimming took off 7 bases at V and 0 bases at J, with 9 bases between the two ends. The data were obtained in a study of OX40 agonist ivuxolimab in advanced cancers. Study-level background: Patients were given ivuxolimab, an antibody that agonizes OX40 (CD134). Age averaged around 60 years (range about 20 to 79), and less than 85% were male. Study-wide results and limits: Specificity for antigen went undetermined in the expanded peripheral T cells. The mean number of expanded clones was higher in CD8+ T cells than in CD4+.

Sequenced material: CD4+ or CD8+ T cells sorted from blood, taken in a trial of the OX40 agonist ivuxolimab. The J gene is TRBJ1-1, the V gene TRBV2; D remains ambiguous. This receptor was identified in an adult with an advanced solid tumor such as melanoma, head and neck, liver or kidney cancer. The CDR3, as DNA: TGTGCCAGCACTTCGATCTTGAACACTGAAGCTTTCTTT. Amino acids: CASTSILNTEAFF.